The next 17 T cell receptor beta chains were all read from a single sample in a study of blood T cell repertoires in COVID-19. The assay was immunoSEQ multiplex PCR, and TCRdb's table has in-frame clones only and misses some. Among 200,000 to 250,000 clones listed, roughly four fifths were seen once. Sample: peripheral blood. The receptors stem from a woman aged 50 to 60 with active or convalescent COVID-19.

The chain uses TRBV28 and TRBJ2-1; 8 bases fit TRBD2. Per the germline V gene, CDR1 is MDHEN and CDR2 is SYDVKM. The CDR3 consists of 15 residues. V lost 2 bases to trimming and J lost 9 bases; unmatched junction nucleotides: 9. The CDR3 sequence is CASSLEGLDFSEQFF. CDR3 DNA sequence: TGTGCCAGCAGTTTAGAGGGACTAGATTTCAGTGAGCAGTTCTTC.

The chain employs TRBV5-6 and TRBJ1-2; 8 bases are a match to TRBD1. The CDR3 loop spans 14 amino acids. In germline, CDR1 is SGHDT, CDR2 YYEEEE. Losses at the gene ends were 0 bases for V and 7 bases for J; bases not matched to a gene: 5. CDR3 residues: CASSLGPGGFGYTF. CDR3 coding DNA: TGTGCCAGCAGCTTGGGCCCAGGGGGCTTTGGCTACACCTTC.

This sequence joins TRBV3-1 (or the pseudogene TRBV3-2) and TRBJ2-1; TRBD1 aligns across 7 bases. This CDR3 comprises 16 residues. V lost 1 base, J lost 9 bases, and 12 bases stayed unmatched. Germline V CDR1 and CDR2: LGHDT, YNNKEL (reference sequence). In nucleotides, the CDR3 is TGTGCCAGCAGCCAAGTAACGGCAGGGGGACGGACTGAGCAGTTCTTC. Encoded protein: CASSQVTAGGRTEQFF.

V gene TRBV5-3 combines with J gene TRBJ2-3; TRBD2 agrees at 10 bases. TRBV5-3 qualifies as an ORF whose function is uncertain. CDR3 length: 17 residues. With V trimmed by 3 bases and J by 3 bases, 10 bases remained unmatched. Written as DNA, the CDR3 is TGTGCCAGAAGCTCCCCCCTAGCGGGAGAGGTAACAGATACGCAGTATTTT. It specifies CARSSPLAGEVTDTQYF.

This sequence joins TRBV14 and TRBJ2-1; possibly TRBD2 for D (5 bases). V was cut by 4 bases and J by 0 bases, with 10 bases left in between. Germline lookup yields CDR1 SGHDN and CDR2 FVKESK. This CDR3 is built from 15 residues. The CDR3 DNA sequence: TGTGCCAGCAGCCCGCTAGGGAGCTCCTACAATGAGCAGTTCTTC. It codes for CASSPLGSSYNEQFF.

The chain recombines TRBV7-9 with TRBJ1-4, with 10 bases lining up with TRBD1. Per the germline V gene, CDR1 is SEHNR and CDR2 is FQNEAQ (reference sequence). V was pared by 2 bases and J by 6 bases, with 15 bases of the junction left unmatched. This CDR3 has 19 amino acids. The CDR3 nucleotides read TGTGCCAGCAGCTTAACAAAGGGACAGGGGCGGCCGATAGATGAAAAACTGTTTTTT. Encoded protein: CASSLTKGQGRPIDEKLFF.

The genes are TRBV2 and TRBJ1-5; no definite D call. CDR3 length equals 13 residues. V dropped 5 bases and J dropped 0 bases, with 5 bases sitting between them. CDR1 SNHLY and CDR2 FYNNEI come from the germline V gene. CDR3 sequence: CASSQYSNQPQHF. The CDR3, as DNA: TGTGCCAGCAGTCAGTATAGCAATCAGCCCCAGCATTTT.

Worth noting for this clone: This same CDR3 is encoded by further DNA sequences in the sample. V gene TRBV18 combines with J gene TRBJ1-1; 7 bases are shared with TRBD1. V lost 3 bases, J lost 4 bases, and 5 bases stayed unmatched. The CDR3 covers 14 residues. Germline CDR1 reads KGHSH; CDR2 reads LQKENI. CDR3 DNA sequence: TGTGCCAGCTCACCCCTCCCAGGGGGCACTGAAGCTTTCTTT. Its translation: CASSPLPGGTEAFF. Based on the CDR3 plus reference TRBV18 and TRBJ1-1, the full variable domain is NAGVMQNPRHLVRRRGQEARLRCSPMKGHSHVYWYRQLPEEGLKFMVYLQKENIIDESGMPKERFSAEFPKEGPSILRIQQVVRGDSAAYFCASSPLPGGTEAFFGQGTRLTVV.

This clone showed up many times. CDR3: CASSEAPTAYNEQFF. CDR3 DNA: TGTGCCAGCAGTGAAGCTCCGACAGCCTACAATGAGCAGTTCTTC. The chain has TRBV2 and TRBJ2-1, with D possibly matching TRBD1 (5 bases). This CDR3 has 15 residues. Germline V CDR1 and CDR2: SNHLY, FYNNEI. The ends were cut back, 0 bases at V and 2 bases at J, with 8 bases in the middle.

V and J are TRBV5-1 and TRBJ1-6; 8 nucleotides match TRBD1. The V gene's germline CDR1 is SGHRS and CDR2 YFSETQ. CDR3 length: 15 residues. With 4 bases clipped from V and 8 bases from J, the junction kept 8 bases outside the gene matches. For the CDR3, the DNA is TGCGCCAGCAGCCCTGACAGGGGTTGGGATTCACCCCTCCACTTT. This codes for CASSPDRGWDSPLHF. Variable domain in full (rest from reference TRBV5-1 and TRBJ1-6): KAGVTQTPRYLIKTRGQQVTLSCSPISGHRSVSWYQQTPGQGLQFLFEYFSETQRNKGNFPGRFSGRQFSNSRSEMNVSTLELGDSALYLCASSPDRGWDSPLHFGNGTRLTVT.

The chain uses TRBV19 and TRBJ2-5, with 7 bases aligning to TRBD1. Trimming at V came to 3 bases and at J to 0 bases, leaving 1 base not matched to a gene. The germline gives CDR1 LNHDA, CDR2 SQIVND (reference sequence). The CDR3 loop spans 14 amino acids. CDR3 amino acids: CASSMGQYQETQYF. CDR3 DNA: TGTGCCAGTAGTATGGGACAGTACCAAGAGACCCAGTACTTC.

The chain is built from TRBV5-6 and TRBJ1-2, with a possible D match to TRBD1 (5 bases). Trimming stripped 0 bases from V and 4 bases from J, with 13 bases between. Germline values: CDR1 SGHDT, CDR2 YYEEEE. CDR3 length: 15 amino acids. The CDR3 DNA is TGTGCCAGCAGCTTGGAGGCGGGGCTCGGCTATGGCTACACCTTC. Translating gives CASSLEAGLGYGYTF.

The J gene is TRBJ2-7, the V gene TRBV24-1, with 8 bases matching TRBD2. From germline, CDR1 is KGHDR and CDR2 SFDVKD. J gave up 6 bases and V 4 bases, and 7 bases lay outside the gene matches. The CDR3 spans 14 residues. CDR3 region: CATSESGSPSEQYF. The DNA of the CDR3 is TGTGCCACCAGTGAGAGCGGGAGTCCATCCGAGCAGTACTTC.

This clone appeared a single time. The genes are TRBV10-2 and TRBJ1-2; D is undetermined. The CDR3 is 14 amino acids. Germline loops: CDR1 WSHSY, CDR2 SAAADI. Trimming pared 1 base from V and 4 bases from J, leaving 10 bases between. CDR3 sequence (DNA): TGCGCCAGCAGTGAGTTTCGGGGAGGCTATGGCTACACCTTC. Amino acid sequence: CASSEFRGGYGYTF.

This chain uses TRBV2 with TRBJ1-2, with D possibly TRBD1 on 6 matching bases. The CDR3 spans 14 residues. Germline V gene lookup returns CDR1 SNHLY and CDR2 FYNNEI. V lost 5 bases to trimming and J lost 2 bases, with 12 bases between them. CDR3 DNA sequence: TGTGCCAGCAGTAGGGACACTCAGAACTATGGCTACACCTTC. As protein: CASSRDTQNYGYTF. Together with reference TRBV2 and TRBJ1-2, the CDR3 gives the full variable domain: EPEVTQTPSHQVTQMGQEVILRCVPISNHLYFYWYRQILGQKVEFLVSFYNNEISEKSEIFDDQFSVERPDGSNFTLKIRSTKLEDSAMYFCASSRDTQNYGYTFGSGTRLTVV.

V and J are TRBV7-2 and TRBJ2-1; D ambiguous. Germline V gives CDR1 SGHTA, CDR2 FQGNSA. V was pared by 8 bases and J by 4 bases, with 12 bases between. This CDR3 comprises 13 residues. The CDR3, as DNA: TGTGCCAGCTCCTTTGAGGCTTACAATGAGCAGTTCTTC. This encodes CASSFEAYNEQFF.

The chain carries TRBV5-1 and TRBJ1-4, with 11 bases fitting TRBD1. The CDR3 has 15 residues. Germline-derived CDR1 and CDR2 are SGHRS and YFSETQ. V dropped 3 bases and J dropped 7; count of bases not matched to a gene: 5. The CDR3 protein is CASSSAGTGGEKLFF. CDR3 bases: TGCGCCAGCAGCTCGGCCGGGACAGGGGGTGAAAAACTGTTTTTT.